This T cell receptor (beta chain) was recorded in a study of blood T cell repertoires in COVID-19. As for the study in general: Donors in the United States, Italy and Spain gave samples during acute or convalescent COVID-19. The cDNA or gDNA used as material had been derived from T cells, B-cell-depleted T cells, or PBMCs.

The V end lost 3 bases, the J end lost 4 bases, and 13 bases lay between the germline ends. The CDR3 runs to 16 residues. The germline CDR1 and CDR2 sequences are MNHNS and SASEGT. The authors' processing: Amplification with reference gene primers provided the estimates of nucleated cell counts. Sequenced by immunoSEQ multiplex PCR; TCRdb stores in-frame clones only, minus some. D and trimming were read from the DNA, whereas the V and J calls and clone size are those reported in that table. In the table there are roughly 43,000 clones, under 85% of which are singletons. Sequenced: peripheral blood. The sequence was obtained from a woman older than 75 with acute or convalescent COVID-19. The chain couples TRBV6-1 to TRBJ1-6; D not resolved. The CDR3: CASSDLPRGYNSPLHF. CDR3 nucleotides: TGTGCCAGCAGTGACCTGCCTAGAGGGTATAATTCACCCCTCCACTTT.